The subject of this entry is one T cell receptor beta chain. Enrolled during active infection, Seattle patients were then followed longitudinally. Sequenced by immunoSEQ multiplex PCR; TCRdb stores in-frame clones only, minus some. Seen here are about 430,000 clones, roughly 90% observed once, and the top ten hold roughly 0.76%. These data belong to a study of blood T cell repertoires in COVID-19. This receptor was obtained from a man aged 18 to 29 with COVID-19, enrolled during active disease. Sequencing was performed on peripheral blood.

For the CDR3, the DNA is TGCGCCAGCAGCTCGGGACAGGGGGATTCACCCCTCCACTTT. This gives the protein CASSSGQGDSPLHF. The genes are TRBV5-1 and TRBJ1-6; 11 nucleotides agree with TRBD1. This CDR3 comprises 14 residues. From germline, CDR1 is SGHRS and CDR2 YFSETQ. Losses at the gene ends were 3 bases for V and 8 bases for J; bases not matched to a gene: 1.